This T cell receptor (beta chain) originates from a study of T cell responses to AZD1222 COVID-19 vaccine. About the research overall: Pooling covered second doses at about 4 or about 12 weeks.

Comments on this clone: Its antigen is currently unknown.

Whole-study findings and limits: Following two doses of AZD1222, Spike-specific TCR breadth and depth rose. The reported proportion of spike-specific TCRs targeting unmutated variant regions was nearly half. Donors in the cohort were predominantly white British and more often female, and clonal diversity was possibly underestimated.

Only in-frame clones appear in the TCRdb table, and some are missing; sequencing was by immunoSEQ multiplex PCR. The data contain fewer than 150,000 clones, 93% of them seen just once; the ten biggest clones take up 0.91%. Sequenced here: peripheral blood, sampled on day 0 of AZD1222 vaccination. The sequence came from an adult in good health.

The CDR3 coding sequence is TGTGCCAGCAGTGAAGAAGGCAGAGCTAATCAGCCCCAGCATTTT. Protein: CASSEEGRANQPQHF. The V gene is TRBV6-1, the J gene TRBJ1-5, with D unclear. The CDR3 is 15 residues long. Germline CDR1 MNHNS, CDR2 SASEGT. V was clipped by 1 base and J by 4 bases, with 11 bases between them.